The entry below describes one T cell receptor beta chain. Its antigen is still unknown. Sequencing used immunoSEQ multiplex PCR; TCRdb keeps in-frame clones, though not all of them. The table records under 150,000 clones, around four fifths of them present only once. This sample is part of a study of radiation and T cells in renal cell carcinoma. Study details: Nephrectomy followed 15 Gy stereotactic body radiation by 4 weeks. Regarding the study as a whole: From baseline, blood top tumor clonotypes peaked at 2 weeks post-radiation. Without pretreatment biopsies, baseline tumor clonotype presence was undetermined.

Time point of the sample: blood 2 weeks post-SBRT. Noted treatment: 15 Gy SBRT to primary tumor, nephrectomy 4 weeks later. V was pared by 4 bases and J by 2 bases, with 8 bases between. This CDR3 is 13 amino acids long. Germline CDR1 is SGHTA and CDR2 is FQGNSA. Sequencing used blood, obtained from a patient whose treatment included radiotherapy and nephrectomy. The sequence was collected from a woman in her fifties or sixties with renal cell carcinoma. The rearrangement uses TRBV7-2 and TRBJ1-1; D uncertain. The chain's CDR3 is CASSSRGNTEAFF. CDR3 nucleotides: TGTGCCAGCAGCTCGAGAGGAAACACTGAAGCTTTCTTT. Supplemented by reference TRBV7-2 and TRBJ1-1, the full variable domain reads GAGVSQSPSNKVTEKGKDVELRCDPISGHTALYWYRQSLGQGLEFLIYFQGNSAPDKSGLPSDRFSAERTGGSVSTLTIQRTQQEDSAVYLCASSSRGNTEAFFGQGTRLTVV.